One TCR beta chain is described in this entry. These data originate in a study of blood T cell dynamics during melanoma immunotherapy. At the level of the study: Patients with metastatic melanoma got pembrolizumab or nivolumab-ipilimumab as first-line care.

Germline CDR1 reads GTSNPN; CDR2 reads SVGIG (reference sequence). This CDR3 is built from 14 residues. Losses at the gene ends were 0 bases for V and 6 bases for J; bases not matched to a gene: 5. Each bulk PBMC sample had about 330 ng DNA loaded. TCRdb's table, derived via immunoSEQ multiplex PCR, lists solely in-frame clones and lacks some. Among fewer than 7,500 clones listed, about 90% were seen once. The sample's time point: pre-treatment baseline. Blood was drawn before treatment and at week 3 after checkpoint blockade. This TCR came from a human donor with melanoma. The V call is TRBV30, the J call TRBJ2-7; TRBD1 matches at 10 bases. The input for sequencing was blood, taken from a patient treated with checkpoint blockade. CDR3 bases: TGTGCCTGGAGTGTCGGGACAGGGGCGTCCGAGCAGTACTTC. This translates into CAWSVGTGASEQYF.